The rows below give T cell receptor beta chains drawn from one sample of a study of siplizumab effects on memory and regulatory T cells. Method: immunoSEQ multiplex PCR; TCRdb's copy keeps in-frame clones and lacks some. The sample carries some 110,000 clones, roughly 94% recorded once. What was sequenced was non-Treg CD4+ T cells sorted from blood. Every receptor here comes from a human donor in good health. The CDR3 runs from the conserved cysteine through the conserved F or W. The D gene is left open where the match is weak. Rows give clone size only sometimes, using once, few, many, or a class for an expanded clone.

TGCGCCAGCAGCCATCCTTCGACAGGGAAGGGGACCACTGAAGCTTTCTTT,CASSHPSTGKGTTEAFF,TRBV4-1,-,TRBD1,TRBJ1-1
TGTGCCAGCAGCTTGTCCCGGGGGTTTGGAAACACCATATATTTT,CASSLSRGFGNTIYF,TRBV7-9,-,-,TRBJ1-3
TGTGCCACCAGCCCCGTGGAGACCCGAACCTACGAGCAGTACTTC,CATSPVETRTYEQYF,TRBV15,-,-,TRBJ2-7
TGTGCCAGCTCAAGGGGGGCAGACCAGCCCCAGCATTTT,CASSRGADQPQHF,TRBV18,-,-,TRBJ1-5
TGTGCCAGTAGGACAGGGGTGTCCACAGATACGCAGTATTTT,CASRTGVSTDTQYF,TRBV19,-,TRBD1,TRBJ2-3
TGTGCCAGCTCACCAAGGGGTCGGCAGGGAGGGTCAGATACGCAGTATTTT,CASSPRGRQGGSDTQYF,TRBV18,-,TRBD2,TRBJ2-3
TGTGCCAGCAATTGGGACAGCCAGTCCTACGAGCAGTACTTC,CASNWDSQSYEQYF,TRBV2,-,TRBD1,TRBJ2-7
TGTGCCAGCAGCATTAGCGTCCAAGAGACCCAGTACTTC,CASSISVQETQYF,TRBV5-4,-,-,TRBJ2-5
TGTGCCGGGGACAGGGCAGGGAGAGGGAGCACTGAAGCTTTCTTT,CAGDRAGRGSTEAFF,TRBV2,-,TRBD1,TRBJ1-1
TGTGCCAGCAGCCAAGAGGGACAGGGGGTCGGTCAGCCCCAGCATTTT,CASSQEGQGVGQPQHF,TRBV4-2,-,TRBD1,TRBJ1-5
TGTGCCAGCAGCTTAGAACGCCATACGCAGTATTTT,CASSLERHTQYF,TRBV7-9,-,-,TRBJ2-3
TGTGCCAGCAGCTTATACAGGGGGGGGTCACCCCTCCACTTT,CASSLYRGGSPLHF,TRBV7-2,-,TRBD1,TRBJ1-6
TGTGCCAGCTCACCAAGTCTATCTGCAACTAATGAAAAACTGTTTTTT,CASSPSLSATNEKLFF,TRBV18,-,-,TRBJ1-4
TGTGCCAGTAGGATCAATAGCGGGAGTTGGAATGAGCAGTTCTTC,CASRINSGSWNEQFF,TRBV19,-,TRBD2,TRBJ2-1
TGTGCTAGTGGTTTGCCTCCTTCTAGCGGGAGAAGGATAGGCACGCAGTATTTT,CASGLPPSSGRRIGTQYF,TRBV12-5,-,TRBD2,TRBJ2-3
TGTGCCAGCAGTTTCTCAGGGGATGTGAACACTGAAGCTTTCTTT,CASSFSGDVNTEAFF,TRBV6-6,-,-,TRBJ1-1
TGTGCCACCAGGGGGAATGGGGGCAATCAGCCCCAGCATTTT,CATRGNGGNQPQHF,TRBV25-1,-,TRBD1,TRBJ1-5
TGTGCCAGCAGTCTCAGGACAGGGGCCTACGAGCAGTACTTC,CASSLRTGAYEQYF,TRBV6-6,-,TRBD1,TRBJ2-7
TGTGCCAGCAGCCAAGAAGGGACAGGGGGCGCACCCCAGCATTTT,CASSQEGTGGAPQHF,TRBV4-2,few,TRBD1,TRBJ1-5
TGCGCCAGCAGCCGCGGACATCCTGGAGGGATAACCGGGGAGCTGTTTTTT,CASSRGHPGGITGELFF,TRBV4-1,-,-,TRBJ2-2
TGCGCCAGCAGTCAACCCGGGACTAGCAAGGACGAGCAGTACTTC,CASSQPGTSKDEQYF,TRBV23-1,once,TRBD2,TRBJ2-7
TGTGCCAGTCAAAACCGGGACACTAGCACAGATACGCAGTATTTT,CASQNRDTSTDTQYF,TRBV19,-,-,TRBJ2-3
TGTGCTAGCAGCTTAGGGACTAGCGGGAGGGAAGAGCAGTACTTC,CASSLGTSGREEQYF,TRBV7-7,-,TRBD2,TRBJ2-7
TGTGCCAGCAGTGAAGCGTCGTCCATGTCCTATGGCTACACCTTC,CASSEASSMSYGYTF,TRBV6-1,once,-,TRBJ1-2
TGTGCCAGCAGCCCGCGGGGGTTTGTTGAGGGTACCGGGGAGCTGTTTTTT,CASSPRGFVEGTGELFF,TRBV7-2,-,TRBD2,TRBJ2-2
TGTGCCAGCAGTTTTTCCCCGGACACAAAAGAGACCCAGTACTTC,CASSFSPDTKETQYF,TRBV27,-,-,TRBJ2-5
TGTGCCAGCAGGCGGTTCACTGCTCACTATGGCTACACCTTC,CASRRFTAHYGYTF,TRBV6-1,-,-,TRBJ1-2
TGTGCCTCCAACAGGGGACTTGATTCACCCCTCCACTTT,CASNRGLDSPLHF,TRBV30,-,TRBD1,TRBJ1-6
TGTGCCAGCAGTTTACCTCAGGGGGCGGTTTACGAGCAGTACTTC,CASSLPQGAVYEQYF,TRBV2,-,TRBD1,TRBJ2-7
TGTGCCATCAGTGAGTCGGGATACGAGCAGTACTTC,CAISESGYEQYF,TRBV10-3,-,-,TRBJ2-7
TGTGCCAGCAGTGGTCAGGGCGGAGGGCAAGAGACCCAGTACTTC,CASSGQGGGQETQYF,TRBV2,once,-,TRBJ2-5
TGTGCCAGCAGCCTGGACGGGGTTGGAGGCTACACCTTC,CASSLDGVGGYTF,TRBV7-9,-,-,TRBJ1-2
TGTGCCAGTCGCCTAGCGGAAAACATTCAGTACTTC,CASRLAENIQYF,TRBV2,-,TRBD2,TRBJ2-4
TGTGCCAGCAGCTTAGCCGGGGGCGTCGAGCAGTACTTC,CASSLAGGVEQYF,TRBV11-1,once,-,TRBJ2-7
TGTGCCAGCAGCACAGGTGAGAACACTGAAGCTTTCTTT,CASSTGENTEAFF,TRBV11-3,-,-,TRBJ1-1
TGTGCCAGCAAGGGGGCCGACGAGCAGTACTTC,CASKGADEQYF,TRBV6-5,-,TRBD1,TRBJ2-7
TGTGCCAGCTCACCACCGGCAAGCTCCTACGAGCAGTACTTC,CASSPPASSYEQYF,TRBV18,-,-,TRBJ2-7
TGCGCCAGCAGCTTGGGCCGGGGGGGATCCTACGAGCAGTACTTC,CASSLGRGGSYEQYF,TRBV5-1,-,TRBD2,TRBJ2-7
TGTGCCAGCAGCCCAGGACAGCTGGGGGACTATGGCTACACCTTC,CASSPGQLGDYGYTF,TRBV6-6,-,-,TRBJ1-2
TGTGCCAGCAGCCTAGCTGTCGAGCAGTACTTC,CASSLAVEQYF,TRBV11-2,-,-,TRBJ2-7
TGCGCCAGCAGCGGGGACATCTTTCAAGAGACCCAGTACTTC,CASSGDIFQETQYF,TRBV5-1,-,-,TRBJ2-5
TGTGCCAGTAGTATACGCCCGACGGGCTACGAGCAGTACTTC,CASSIRPTGYEQYF,TRBV19,-,-,TRBJ2-7
TGCGCCAGCAGCCCCCGACTAGCACTGAACACCGGGGAGCTGTTTTTT,CASSPRLALNTGELFF,TRBV4-1,-,TRBD2,TRBJ2-2
TGTGCCAGCAGCTTGTCCAGGATGGGAGAGACCCAGTACTTC,CASSLSRMGETQYF,TRBV11-2,-,-,TRBJ2-5
TGTGCCACCAGCAGGGACGTACAAGAGACCCAGTACTTC,CATSRDVQETQYF,TRBV15,-,-,TRBJ2-5
TGCGCCAGCAGCCACGGGAGCCAGAACACTGAAGCTTTCTTT,CASSHGSQNTEAFF,TRBV5-1,-,-,TRBJ1-1
TGTGCCAGCAGTTTACGGCAGGCCCAAGCTAACTATGGCTACACCTTC,CASSLRQAQANYGYTF,TRBV27,-,-,TRBJ1-2